The table lists the clone carrying this T cell receptor beta chain with many counts. What it binds is unknown. The sample belongs to a study of T-cell reconstitution after alpha-beta-depleted transplantation in children. Study-level points and caveats: Some patients' high day-60 TCRbeta diversity was attributed to recipient cells surviving conditioning. About two months after transplant, alpha-beta T cells reportedly came from several hundred expanded graft clones. Newly produced T cells mostly accounted for T-cell counts and diversity one year post-transplant.

Unique molecular identifiers tagged the TCRbeta library. TCRdb used MiXCR to reprocess the PCR reads, holding one entry per CDR3 protein. The table includes hundreds of thousands of distinct CDR3 sequences, around 7.8% detected once. Germline V lookup: CDR1 SGHAT, CDR2 FQDESV (reference sequence). Trimming took off 5 bases at V and 4 bases at J, with 11 bases between the two ends. The CDR3 is 13 amino acids. Sequenced here: PBMCs, mostly from graft donor cells, sampled 180 days after TCRalphabeta/CD19-depleted stem cell transplant. This TCR was recovered from a male patient aged 5 to 17 who had a stem cell transplant for acute lymphoblastic leukemia, so the T cells may come from the graft donor. V usage is TRBV11-1 and J usage is TRBJ1-2, with D maybe TRBD1 (5 bases). CDR3 nucleotides: TGTGCCAGCAGCCAACAGGTCCTCTATGGCTACACCTTC. Its translation is CASSQQVLYGYTF.